This T cell receptor (beta chain) was recovered during a study of shared clonotypes between healthy human individuals. About this clone itself: Its antigen is not identified.

This CDR3 region has 20 residues. J lost 7 bases, V lost 3 bases, and 23 bases had no gene match. Germline V CDR1 and CDR2: SGDLS, YYNGEE. General study findings and limits: The expectation was that sequencing depth would affect clonotype sharing among donors.

Cells designated naive CD8 were CD45RO-negative and were positively selected for CCR7, with terminally differentiated effector memory CD45RA+ cells excluded. Produced via immunoSEQ multiplex PCR; TCRdb's table is partial and in-frame only. There are about 2,100,000 clones in the sample; 85% to 95% occur only once, and around 1.7% lies in the top ten. The sequence came from a man younger than 35 in good health. Some clones in this sample may be carry-over from other donors' samples. The chain combines TRBV9 with TRBJ2-1; 9 positions match TRBD1. The sample comprised naive CD8+ T cells from PBMCs. The CDR3 DNA reads as TGTGCCAGCAGCGCTCCCAAAAGGGGGACAGGGAGGTATGGGAGGAATGAGCAGTTCTTC. Protein: CASSAPKRGTGRYGRNEQFF. The whole variable domain, filled in from reference TRBV9 and TRBJ2-1, reads DSGVTQTPKHLITATGQRVTLRCSPRSGDLSVYWYQQSLDQGLQFLIQYYNGEERAKGNILERFSAQQFPDLHSELNLSSLELGDSALYFCASSAPKRGTGRYGRNEQFFGPGTRLTVL.